The rows below give T cell receptor beta chains drawn from one sample of a study of a mutant IDH1 vaccine in newly diagnosed glioma. Only in-frame clones appear in the TCRdb table, and some are missing; sequencing was by immunoSEQ multiplex PCR. Of 70,000 to 90,000 clones listed, 91% are singletons. Antigens of these TCRs are unknown. Specimen: PBMCs, collected from a glioma patient whose treatment included an IDH1 peptide vaccine. The receptors stem from a woman between 45 and 65 years old with glioma. CDR3s include the opening cysteine and the closing phenylalanine or tryptophan. A D gene is named only where the DNA matches it firmly. Rows give clone size only sometimes, using once, few, many, or a class for an expanded clone.

clone_size: NA
v_call: TRBV2
j_call: TRBJ1-5
d_call: NA
cdr3_aa: CASRAGAGNQPQHF
cdr3_nt: TGTGCCAGCAGGGCGGGGGCCGGCAATCAGCCCCAGCATTTT

clone_size: NA
v_call: TRBV27
j_call: TRBJ2-7
d_call: NA
cdr3_aa: CASSRNREYSYEQYF
cdr3_nt: TGTGCCAGCAGCAGAAACCGGGAGTATTCCTACGAGCAGTACTTC

clone_size: NA
v_call: TRBV28
j_call: TRBJ2-1
d_call: NA
cdr3_aa: CASSFSRTVRDEQFF
cdr3_nt: TGTGCCAGCAGTTTTTCCCGGACAGTGAGGGATGAGCAGTTCTTC

clone_size: NA
v_call: TRBV10-1
j_call: TRBJ2-1
d_call: TRBD2
cdr3_aa: CASSESKTSGMSLAGNEQFF
cdr3_nt: TGCGCCAGCAGTGAGTCGAAGACTAGCGGGATGTCGCTTGCTGGGAATGAGCAGTTCTTC

clone_size: few
v_call: TRBV21-1
j_call: TRBJ1-6
d_call: NA
cdr3_aa: CASSEPVHASALHF
cdr3_nt: TGTGCCAGCAGCGAGCCCGTACACGCGTCTGCCCTCCACTTT

clone_size: NA
v_call: TRBV28
j_call: TRBJ1-1
d_call: TRBD1
cdr3_aa: CASLPGQGANTEAFF
cdr3_nt: TGTGCCAGCCTACCGGGACAGGGGGCTAACACTGAAGCTTTCTTT

clone_size: NA
v_call: TRBV5-1
j_call: TRBJ2-7
d_call: TRBD2
cdr3_aa: CASSRTSGRAQSYEQYF
cdr3_nt: TGCGCCAGCAGCAGGACTAGCGGGAGGGCCCAATCCTACGAGCAGTACTTC

clone_size: NA
v_call: TRBV10-1
j_call: TRBJ1-1
d_call: TRBD1
cdr3_aa: CASSPLQGGTEAFF
cdr3_nt: TGCGCCAGCAGTCCTCTTCAGGGGGGAACTGAAGCTTTCTTT

clone_size: NA
v_call: TRBV5-1
j_call: TRBJ2-2
d_call: NA
cdr3_aa: CASSSNSGTANTGELFF
cdr3_nt: TGCGCCAGCAGCTCAAACTCCGGGACTGCGAACACCGGGGAGCTGTTTTTT

clone_size: NA
v_call: TRBV9
j_call: TRBJ2-7
d_call: NA
cdr3_aa: CASSVDGTDGEQYF
cdr3_nt: TGTGCCAGCAGCGTAGATGGGACGGACGGCGAGCAGTACTTC

clone_size: NA
v_call: TRBV25-1
j_call: TRBJ1-1
d_call: NA
cdr3_aa: CASSESGAKRTEAFF
cdr3_nt: TGTGCCAGCAGTGAATCGGGGGCCAAGCGGACTGAAGCTTTCTTT

clone_size: few
v_call: TRBV5-1
j_call: TRBJ2-2
d_call: TRBD2
cdr3_aa: CASSVTGLAGGRDTGELFF
cdr3_nt: TGCGCCAGCAGCGTAACCGGACTAGCGGGAGGGAGGGACACCGGGGAGCTGTTTTTT

clone_size: NA
v_call: TRBV4-1
j_call: TRBJ2-2
d_call: NA
cdr3_aa: CASSQDRGISGELFF
cdr3_nt: TGCGCCAGCAGCCAAGATCGGGGGATCTCCGGGGAGCTGTTTTTT

clone_size: NA
v_call: TRBV5-1
j_call: TRBJ1-2
d_call: TRBD1
cdr3_aa: CASSSGTGGGGYTF
cdr3_nt: TGCGCCAGCAGCTCCGGGACAGGGGGCGGTGGCTACACCTTC

clone_size: NA
v_call: TRBV5-6
j_call: TRBJ1-1
d_call: TRBD1
cdr3_aa: CASSENRGGAFF
cdr3_nt: TGTGCCAGCAGCGAAAACAGGGGAGGGGCTTTCTTT

clone_size: NA
v_call: TRBV29-1
j_call: TRBJ1-2
d_call: NA
cdr3_aa: CSGGTITGGYTF
cdr3_nt: TGCAGCGGAGGGACAATCACGGGAGGCTACACCTTC

clone_size: NA
v_call: TRBV5-1
j_call: TRBJ2-7
d_call: NA
cdr3_aa: CASSGGGEWSYEQYF
cdr3_nt: TGCGCCAGCAGTGGGGGGGGCGAGTGGTCCTACGAGCAGTACTTC

clone_size: NA
v_call: TRBV6-1
j_call: TRBJ2-5
d_call: TRBD2
cdr3_aa: CASTLWGGETQYF
cdr3_nt: TGTGCCAGCACTCTGTGGGGGGGAGAGACCCAGTACTTC

clone_size: NA
v_call: TRBV6-1
j_call: TRBJ1-3
d_call: NA
cdr3_aa: CASRVDSGNTIYF
cdr3_nt: TGTGCCAGCAGAGTTGATTCTGGAAACACCATATATTTT

clone_size: NA
v_call: TRBV27
j_call: TRBJ1-2
d_call: NA
cdr3_aa: CASSPAGDTYGYTF
cdr3_nt: TGTGCCAGCAGTCCTGCCGGGGACACGTATGGCTACACCTTC

clone_size: NA
v_call: TRBV28
j_call: TRBJ2-2
d_call: TRBD2
cdr3_aa: CASSSGTSGRNTGELFF
cdr3_nt: TGTGCCAGCAGTTCCGGGACTAGCGGGAGGAACACCGGGGAGCTGTTTTTT

clone_size: NA
v_call: TRBV18
j_call: TRBJ1-1
d_call: NA
cdr3_aa: CASSPGQAHTEAFF
cdr3_nt: TGTGCCAGCTCACCAGGGCAGGCGCACACTGAAGCTTTCTTT

clone_size: NA
v_call: TRBV6-5
j_call: TRBJ1-5
d_call: TRBD1
cdr3_aa: CAARTGNTQPQHF
cdr3_nt: TGTGCCGCTCGGACAGGGAACACTCAGCCCCAGCATTTT

clone_size: NA
v_call: TRBV6-6
j_call: TRBJ2-7
d_call: NA
cdr3_aa: CASSYSGRERNYEQYF
cdr3_nt: TGTGCCAGCAGTTACTCGGGCAGGGAGAGGAACTACGAGCAGTACTTC